The clone carrying this T cell receptor (beta chain) was recorded at least ten times. V shed 5 bases and J shed 0 bases, with 7 bases lying between them. This CDR3 is built from 14 residues. Germline V gene lookup returns CDR1 SGHAT and CDR2 FQNNGV. The record originates from a study of blood T cells in healthy people across ages. The overall study: Capturing about one barcoded beta molecule per two T cells was achieved by template switching.

The second PCR ran roughly 6 to 11 cycles with a sample-barcoded 5' primer and J-beta primers. TCRdb reprocessed the 5' RACE reads with MiXCR, giving one entry per CDR3 protein. Of around 1,100,000 distinct CDR3 sequences in the sample, more than 30% were seen once. Sample: blood. The V gene is TRBV11-2, the J gene TRBJ2-2; D uncertain. This clonotype was obtained from a man aged 18 to 35 in good health. CDR3 region: CASSPGTNTGELFF. DNA for the CDR3: TGTGCCAGCAGCCCTGGGACGAACACCGGGGAGCTGTTTTTT.